The rows below give T cell receptor beta chains drawn from one sample of a study of blood T cells in healthy people across ages. TCRdb re-called the 5' RACE reads through MiXCR, storing one row per CDR3 protein. The data show more than 650,000 distinct CDR3 sequences, with around a fifth seen just once and roughly 22% held by the top ten. The sample was blood. The receptors derive from a man aged 65-85 years in good health. Each CDR3 is given with its conserved first and last residue. A D gene is named only where the DNA matches it firmly. Rows give clone size only sometimes, using once, few, many, or a class for an expanded clone.

size	J	V	D	CDR3	DNA
few	TRBJ1-4	TRBV5-1	-	CASSSSTATNEKLFF	TGCGCCAGCAGCTCGTCGACAGCAACTAATGAAAAACTGTTTTTT
-	TRBJ2-1	TRBV12-3/TRBV12-4	TRBD2	CASRTGTSYEQFF	TGTGCCAGCAGAACCGGGACTAGCTATGAGCAGTTCTTC
few	TRBJ2-3	TRBV12-3/TRBV12-4	TRBD2	CASSFGAGGGLRSDTQYF	TGTGCCAGCAGTTTCGGTGCCGGGGGAGGGTTAAGAAGTGATACGCAGTATTTT
-	TRBJ2-1	TRBV29-1	TRBD2	CSVAVAGDRNEQFF	TGCAGCGTTGCCGTAGCGGGGGATAGGAATGAGCAGTTCTTC
-	TRBJ2-5	TRBV12-3/TRBV12-4	-	CASSRRGVRETQYF	TGTGCCAGCAGCCGACGCGGGGTGCGAGAGACCCAGTACTTC
many	TRBJ2-6	TRBV7-2	TRBD2	CASSLATSGGLPSGANVLTF	TGTGCCAGCAGCTTAGCGACTAGCGGGGGCCTGCCCTCTGGGGCCAACGTCCTGACTTTC
-	TRBJ2-1	TRBV5-1	-	CASSRTDSSYNEQFF	TGCGCCAGCAGCCGGACCGATAGCTCCTACAATGAGCAGTTCTTC
-	TRBJ1-3	TRBV12-3/TRBV12-4	-	CASTSISGNTIYF	TGTGCCAGCACAAGCATAAGTGGAAACACCATATATTTT
-	TRBJ1-2	TRBV4-3	TRBD1	CASSQDFGRGPGGYTF	TGCGCCAGCAGCCAAGATTTTGGCAGGGGGCCGGGCGGCTACACCTTC
many	TRBJ2-1	TRBV10-2	TRBD2	CASTPGGYNEQFF	TGCGCCAGCACCCCGGGGGGCTACAATGAGCAGTTCTTC
few	TRBJ2-1	TRBV7-9	-	CASSRSLLNNEQFF	TGTGCCAGCAGCCGTTCCCTTTTAAACAATGAGCAGTTCTTC
once	TRBJ2-3	TRBV12-3/TRBV12-4	-	CASRMTGRADTQYF	TGTGCCAGCAGAATGACTGGGAGAGCAGATACGCAGTATTTT
few	TRBJ1-1	TRBV11-2	-	CASRKAAGYTEAFF	TGTGCCAGCAGAAAAGCGGCAGGATACACTGAAGCTTTCTTT
few	TRBJ2-7	TRBV19	TRBD2	CASKVSGGSVQYF	TGTGCCAGTAAGGTCAGCGGGGGGTCGGTGCAGTACTTC
few	TRBJ2-1	TRBV14	TRBD2	CASSPRPGTSGSLHNEQFF	TGTGCCAGCAGCCCGCGGCCGGGGACTAGCGGGAGCCTGCACAATGAGCAGTTCTTC
-	TRBJ2-1	TRBV4-3	-	CASSQGGGSPYNEQFF	TGCGCCAGCAGCCAAGGTGGGGGCAGCCCGTACAATGAGCAGTTCTTC
-	TRBJ1-1	TRBV18	-	CASSPRGQNTEAFF	TGTGCCAGCTCACCACGCGGACAGAACACTGAAGCTTTCTTT
many	TRBJ1-2	TRBV28	-	CASSLSRGYTF	TGTGCCAGCAGTTTATCCCGTGGCTACACCTTC
-	TRBJ1-1	TRBV14	-	CASSQVGSVNTEAFF	TGTGCCAGCAGCCAAGTGGGGAGCGTGAACACTGAAGCTTTCTTT
-	TRBJ2-5	TRBV12-3/TRBV12-4	-	CASSPPFGTQYF	TGTGCCAGCAGCCCCCCTTTCGGGACCCAGTACTTC
few	TRBJ2-1	TRBV27	TRBD2	CASSLSGGGAGNEQFF	TGTGCCAGCAGTTTAAGTGGCGGGGGGGCTGGCAATGAGCAGTTCTTC
-	TRBJ2-7	TRBV6-1	-	CASSEVGSNPRAYEQYF	TGTGCCAGCAGTGAAGTCGGATCCAACCCACGGGCCTACGAGCAGTACTTC
few	TRBJ2-1	TRBV5-5	-	CASSLVPGSYNEQFF	TGTGCCAGCAGCTTGGTTCCGGGTTCCTACAATGAGCAGTTCTTC
-	TRBJ2-5	TRBV6-5	-	CASSWGKRGTQYF	TGTGCCAGCAGTTGGGGGAAGCGCGGTACCCAGTACTTC
many	TRBJ2-7	TRBV28	-	CASSAYEQYF	TGTGCCAGCAGTGCCTACGAGCAGTACTTC
few	TRBJ2-5	TRBV10-3	TRBD2	CAISEGTSGETQYF	TGTGCCATCAGTGAAGGGACTAGTGGAGAGACCCAGTACTTC
few	TRBJ1-1	TRBV5-6	TRBD1	CASSFNGWGQGSGGTEAFF	TGTGCCAGCAGCTTTAACGGATGGGGACAGGGATCGGGGGGCACTGAAGCTTTCTTT
-	TRBJ1-2	TRBV7-2	-	CASRYIPDTSNYGYTF	TGTGCCAGCAGGTATATCCCGGACACCTCTAACTATGGCTACACCTTC
many	TRBJ2-1	TRBV12-3/TRBV12-4	-	CASSLGTASLYNEQFF	TGTGCCAGCAGTTTAGGAACCGCGTCTCTCTACAATGAGCAGTTCTTC
-	TRBJ2-7	TRBV12-3/TRBV12-4	-	CASSLRFLGSYEQYF	TGTGCCAGCAGTTTAAGGTTTTTAGGCTCCTACGAGCAGTACTTC
few	TRBJ2-5	TRBV6-5	TRBD2	CASSSRGSGRGETQYF	TGTGCCAGCAGTTCCCGGGGTTCAGGGCGGGGGGAGACCCAGTACTTC
few	TRBJ2-7	TRBV5-1	TRBD2	CASSLSSGASSYEQYF	TGCGCCAGCAGCTTGTCTAGCGGGGCCAGCTCCTACGAGCAGTACTTC
-	TRBJ2-1	TRBV18	-	CASSPGIANNEQFF	TGTGCCAGCTCACCGGGAATAGCAAACAATGAGCAGTTCTTC
-	TRBJ1-6	TRBV2	-	CASSEGWSDNSPLHF	TGTGCCAGCAGTGAAGGCTGGTCGGATAATTCACCCCTCCACTTT
-	TRBJ1-1	TRBV29-1	-	CSFSQTRNTEAFF	TGCAGCTTCTCCCAGACAAGGAACACTGAAGCTTTCTTT
few	TRBJ2-2	TRBV9	-	CASSVGGQTGELFF	TGTGCCAGCAGCGTTGGCGGGCAAACCGGGGAGCTGTTTTTT
-	TRBJ2-6	TRBV29-1	-	CSVVGTWSSGANVLTF	TGCAGCGTTGTAGGCACATGGAGCTCTGGGGCCAACGTCCTGACTTTC
-	TRBJ1-1	TRBV12-3/TRBV12-4	-	CAGSLQEKNTEASF	TGTGCCGGCAGTTTACAGGAAAAGAACACTGAAGCTTCCTTT
-	TRBJ1-5	TRBV7-2	-	CASSLSWGSNQPQHF	TGTGCCAGCAGCTTATCCTGGGGCAGCAATCAGCCCCAGCATTTT
few	TRBJ1-5	TRBV20-1	-	CSARDRQGLIQPQHF	TGCAGTGCTAGAGATCGTCAGGGATTAATCCAGCCCCAGCATTTT
-	TRBJ2-3	TRBV18	-	CASSPLEADTQYF	TGTGCCAGCTCACCACTGGAGGCAGATACGCAGTATTTT
many	TRBJ2-1	TRBV29-1	-	CSVGWDNEQFF	TGCAGCGTTGGCTGGGACAATGAGCAGTTCTTC
few	TRBJ1-2	TRBV7-9	-	CASSLDGGGTWSGSF	TGTGCCAGCAGCTTAGATGGGGGAGGGACGTGGAGTGGCTCCTTC
once	TRBJ2-6	TRBV11-2	-	CASSITGGAGANILTF	TGTGCCAGCAGCATTACCGGTGGAGCTGGGGCCAACATCCTGACTTTC
few	TRBJ2-5	TRBV18	-	CASSRRGHGETQYF	TGTGCCAGCTCACGACGAGGCCACGGAGAGACCCAGTACTTC
-	TRBJ2-2	TRBV4-3	-	CASSQEVSRGTGELFF	TGCGCCAGCAGCCAAGAAGTTAGCAGGGGCACCGGGGAGCTGTTTTTT
-	TRBJ2-4	TRBV20-1	TRBD2	CSAFSTSGVGIAKNIQYF	TGCAGTGCTTTCTCAACTAGCGGGGTGGGGATCGCCAAAAACATTCAGTACTTC
-	TRBJ2-7	TRBV3-1	-	CASSQDGGAREQYF	TGTGCCAGCAGCCAAGATGGGGGGGCGCGGGAGCAGTACTTC
few	TRBJ2-2	TRBV21-1	-	CASSKLRGEIRDSDTGELFF	TGTGCCAGCAGCAAACTGAGGGGCGAGATCCGGGACAGCGACACCGGGGAGCTGTTTTTT
few	TRBJ2-3	TRBV5-1	TRBD2	CASSVVVAGTDTQYF	TGCGCCAGCAGCGTCGTAGTAGCGGGGACAGATACGCAGTATTTT
-	TRBJ1-1	TRBV5-1	-	CASSFDVPNTEAFF	TGCGCCAGCAGCTTCGACGTCCCAAACACTGAAGCTTTCTTT
-	TRBJ1-1	TRBV5-6	TRBD1	CASSLPGRDRERAFF	TGTGCCAGCAGCTTGCCAGGACGGGACAGGGAGCGGGCTTTCTTT
-	TRBJ2-7	TRBV21-1	-	CASSDSLLAGGLYEQYF	TGTGCCAGCAGCGATTCACTTCTGGCGGGGGGACTCTACGAGCAGTACTTC
few	TRBJ2-3	TRBV20-1	-	CSARDPIAVSTDTQYF	TGCAGTGCTAGAGACCCCATAGCGGTTAGCACAGATACGCAGTATTTT
-	TRBJ1-1	TRBV5-1	-	CASSPQVGTEAFF	TGCGCCAGCAGCCCGCAAGTGGGGACTGAAGCTTTCTTT
-	TRBJ1-2	TRBV5-6	-	CASSLPGRVGLGYGYTF	TGTGCCAGCAGCTTGCCAGGGAGAGTCGGGTTAGGGTATGGCTACACCTTC
-	TRBJ2-1	TRBV24-1	-	CATSDWGRSYNEQFF	TGTGCCACCAGTGATTGGGGACGGAGCTACAATGAGCAGTTCTTC
-	TRBJ2-7	TRBV5-1	-	CASSFNPPTYEQYF	TGCGCCAGCAGCTTTAATCCCCCTACTTACGAGCAGTACTTC
few	TRBJ1-5	TRBV28	-	CASSFPRQSYNQPQHF	TGTGCCAGCAGTTTCCCCCGACAGTCCTACAATCAGCCCCAGCATTTT